The present entry profiles one T cell receptor beta chain with its context. Its antigen is as yet unknown. This specimen comes from a study of graft-versus-host responses after intestinal transplantation. Study as a whole: Those transplanted obtained multivisceral, liver-intestinal, or isolated intestinal grafts. Recipients uniformly received anti-thymocyte globulin induction, followed by tacrolimus and steroids for two to four years. Study outcomes and limitations: Among recipient marrow samples, GvH clones were found; some appeared first in ileum or blood. Graft-donor T cell macrochimerism in patients accompanied high graft-versus-host to host-versus-graft clonal ratios in allografts.

Here immunoSEQ multiplex PCR was the method, and the copy in TCRdb shows in-frame clones only, minus some. The top ten hold around 0.36% of the sample, which has fewer than 95,000 clones, roughly 90% seen once. Trimming removed 4 bases at V and 5 bases at J, with 17 bases between. The CDR3 runs to 15 residues. Germline-derived CDR1 and CDR2 are SGHTA and FQGTGA. The source was unstimulated CD8+ T cells sorted from spleen or lymph node cells, collected before transplant. This chain links TRBV7-3 with TRBJ1-1; D ambiguous. The receptor was derived from a human donor who was the organ donor for an intestinal transplant. Written as DNA, the CDR3 is TGTGCCAGCAGCTCCTCCTCGTACGGGTGGACTGAAGCTTTCTTT. Translated, it gives CASSSSSYGWTEAFF. Using reference TRBV7-3 and TRBJ1-1 for the parts outside the CDR3, the full variable domain is GAGVSQTPSNKVTEKGKYVELRCDPISGHTALYWYRQSLGQGPEFLIYFQGTGAADDSGLPNDRFFAVRPEGSVSTLKIQRTERGDSAVYLCASSSSSYGWTEAFFGQGTRLTVV.